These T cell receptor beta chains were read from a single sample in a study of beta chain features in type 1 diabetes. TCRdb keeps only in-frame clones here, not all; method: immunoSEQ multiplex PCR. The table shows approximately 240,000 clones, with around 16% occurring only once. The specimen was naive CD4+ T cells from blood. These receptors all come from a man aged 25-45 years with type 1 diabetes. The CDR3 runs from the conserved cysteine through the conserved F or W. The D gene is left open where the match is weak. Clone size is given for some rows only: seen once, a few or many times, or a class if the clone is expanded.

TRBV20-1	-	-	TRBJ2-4	CSAPLVNIQYF	TGCAGTGCTCCCTTGGTGAACATTCAGTACTTC
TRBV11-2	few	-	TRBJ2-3	CASSSPRGPDTQYF	TGTGCCAGCAGCTCGCCAAGGGGCCCAGATACGCAGTATTTT
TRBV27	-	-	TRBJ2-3	CASSSQDTQYF	TGTGCCAGCAGTTCTCAAGATACGCAGTATTTT
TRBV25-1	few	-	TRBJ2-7	CASGDWSSYEQYF	TGTGCCAGCGGGGACTGGAGCTCCTACGAGCAGTACTTC
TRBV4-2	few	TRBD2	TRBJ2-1	CASSRLGPIAGAEQFF	TGTGCCAGCAGCCGACTGGGCCCGATAGCGGGAGCTGAGCAGTTCTTC
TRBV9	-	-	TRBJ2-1	CASSVQGSYNEQFF	TGTGCCAGCAGCGTACAGGGCTCCTACAATGAGCAGTTCTTC
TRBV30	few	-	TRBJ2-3	CAWEQESTDTQYF	TGTGCCTGGGAACAGGAGAGCACAGATACGCAGTATTTT
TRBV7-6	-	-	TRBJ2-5	CASSPRGQTRVGETQYF	TGTGCCAGCAGCCCCCGGGGGCAGACCAGGGTAGGGGAGACCCAGTACTTC
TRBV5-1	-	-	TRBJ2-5	CASGQFQETQYF	TGCGCCAGCGGACAGTTCCAAGAGACCCAGTACTTC
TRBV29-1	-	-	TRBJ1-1	CSVGEGLNTEAFF	TGCAGCGTGGGGGAGGGCCTGAACACTGAAGCTTTCTTT
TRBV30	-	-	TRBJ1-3	CAWSLSYSGNTIYF	TGTGCCTGGAGCCTCAGCTACTCTGGAAACACCATATATTTT
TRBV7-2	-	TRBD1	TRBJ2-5	CASSFTGQGGETQYF	TGTGCCAGCAGCTTTACCGGACAGGGTGGGGAGACCCAGTACTTC
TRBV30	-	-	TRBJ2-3	CAWSDASDTQYF	TGTGCCTGGAGTGACGCATCAGATACGCAGTATTTT
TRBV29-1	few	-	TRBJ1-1	CSVGYTGRLGTEAFF	TGCAGCGTGGGATACACAGGGAGGTTAGGGACTGAAGCTTTCTTT
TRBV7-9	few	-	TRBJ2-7	CASSGGWVTYEQYF	TGTGCCAGCAGCGGTGGATGGGTGACCTACGAGCAGTACTTC
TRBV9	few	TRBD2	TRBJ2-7	CASSFSGLAGNYEQYF	TGTGCCAGCAGCTTCTCCGGACTAGCGGGAAACTACGAGCAGTACTTC
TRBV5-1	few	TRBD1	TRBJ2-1	CASSLVGQGSYNEQFF	TGCGCCAGCAGCTTGGTCGGACAGGGGTCCTACAATGAGCAGTTCTTC
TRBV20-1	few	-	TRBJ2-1	CSAPSPESTFF	TGCAGTGCTCCCTCCCCGGAAAGCACGTTCTTC
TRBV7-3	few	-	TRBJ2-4	CASSLGLADGDIQYF	TGTGCCAGCAGCTTGGGACTTGCAGATGGTGACATTCAGTACTTC
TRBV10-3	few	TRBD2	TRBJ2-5	CAISARLAEETQYF	TGTGCCATCAGTGCTCGACTAGCGGAAGAGACCCAGTACTTC
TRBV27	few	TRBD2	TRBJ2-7	CASRTSGHEQYF	TGTGCCAGCAGGACTAGCGGCCACGAGCAGTACTTC
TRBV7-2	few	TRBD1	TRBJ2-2	CASSLAGTGVPGELFF	TGTGCCAGCAGCTTAGCCGGGACAGGGGTTCCCGGGGAGCTGTTTTTT
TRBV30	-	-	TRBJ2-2	CAWNGAGELFF	TGTGCCTGGAACGGGGCCGGGGAGCTGTTTTTT
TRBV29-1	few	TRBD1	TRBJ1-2	CSVGFPGGSYGYTF	TGCAGCGTTGGGTTCCCAGGGGGGAGCTATGGCTACACCTTC
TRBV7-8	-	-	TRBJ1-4	CASSLGVAEKLFF	TGTGCCAGCAGCTTAGGGGTCGCTGAAAAACTGTTTTTT
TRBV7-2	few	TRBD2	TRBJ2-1	CASSLIAGGQYNEQFF	TGTGCCAGCAGTTTAATAGCGGGAGGGCAATACAATGAGCAGTTCTTC
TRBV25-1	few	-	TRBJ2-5	CARGSGGPTQYF	TGTGCCAGGGGGAGTGGCGGCCCGACCCAGTACTTC
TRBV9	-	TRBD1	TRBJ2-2	CASSVPGTGITGELFF	TGTGCCAGCAGCGTGCCCGGGACAGGGATCACCGGGGAGCTGTTTTTT
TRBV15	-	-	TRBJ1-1	CATSITQRVAFF	TGTGCCACCAGCATTACACAGAGGGTAGCTTTCTTT
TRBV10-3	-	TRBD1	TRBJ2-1	CAIKITGTGGDEQFF	TGTGCCATCAAGATTACGGGGACAGGGGGCGATGAGCAGTTCTTC
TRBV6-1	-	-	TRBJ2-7	CASSENQRSYEQYF	TGTGCCAGCAGTGAAAATCAGCGCTCCTACGAGCAGTACTTC
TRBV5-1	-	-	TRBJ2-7	CASSHVGGRDEQYF	TGCGCCAGCAGCCACGTAGGAGGCCGGGACGAGCAGTACTTC
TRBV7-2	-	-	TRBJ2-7	CASSEVVHRNYEQYF	TGTGCCAGCAGCGAGGTAGTTCACAGGAACTACGAGCAGTACTTC
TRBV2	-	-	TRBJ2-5	CASTTLQETQYF	TGTGCCAGCACAACGCTTCAAGAGACCCAGTACTTC
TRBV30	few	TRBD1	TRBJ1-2	CAYGRGPGYGYTF	TGTGCGTATGGAAGGGGGCCCGGCTATGGCTACACCTTC
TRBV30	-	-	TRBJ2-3	CAWRERGAGARDTQYF	TGTGCCTGGAGAGAACGGGGCGCAGGGGCGAGAGATACGCAGTATTTT
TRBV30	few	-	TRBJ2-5	CAWSLGETQYF	TGTGCCTGGAGCCTCGGGGAGACCCAGTACTTC
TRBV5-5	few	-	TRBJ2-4	CASSRGDIQYF	TGTGCCAGCAGCCGTGGGGACATTCAGTACTTC
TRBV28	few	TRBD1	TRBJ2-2	CASSSGAGGMTGELFF	TGTGCCAGCAGTTCAGGGGCAGGGGGAATGACCGGGGAGCTGTTTTTT
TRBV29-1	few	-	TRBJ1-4	CSVTVATNEKLFF	TGCAGCGTGACAGTCGCAACTAATGAAAAACTGTTTTTT
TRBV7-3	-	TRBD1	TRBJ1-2	CASSLTGGASGYTF	TGTGCCAGCAGCTTAACAGGGGGCGCTTCGGGCTACACCTTC
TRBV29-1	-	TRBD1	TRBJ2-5	CSGSAGQGSETQYF	TGCAGCGGATCCGCGGGACAGGGTTCGGAGACCCAGTACTTC
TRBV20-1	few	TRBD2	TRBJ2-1	CSARRDYQQFF	TGCAGTGCTAGGCGGGACTATCAGCAGTTCTTC
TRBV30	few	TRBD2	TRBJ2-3	CAWSASGRGTDTQYF	TGTGCCTGGAGTGCCAGCGGGAGGGGCACAGATACGCAGTATTTT
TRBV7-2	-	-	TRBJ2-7	CASSLDSTSSYEQYF	TGTGCCAGCAGCTTAGACAGCACAAGCTCCTACGAGCAGTACTTC
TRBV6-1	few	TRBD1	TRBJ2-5	CASRPGQGQETQYF	TGTGCCAGCAGGCCCGGACAGGGACAAGAGACCCAGTACTTC
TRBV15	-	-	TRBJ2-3	CATSRVGDTQYF	TGTGCCACCAGCAGAGTGGGGGATACGCAGTATTTT
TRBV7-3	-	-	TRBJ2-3	CASSLAGYSTDTQYF	TGTGCCAGCAGCCTCGCAGGTTACAGCACAGATACGCAGTATTTT
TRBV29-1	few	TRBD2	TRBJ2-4	CSVARERLAGGSKNIQYF	TGCAGCGTTGCCCGAGAGCGACTAGCGGGAGGTTCCAAAAACATTCAGTACTTC
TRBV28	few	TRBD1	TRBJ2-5	CASSPRTGDETQYF	TGTGCCAGCAGTCCCCGGACAGGGGATGAGACCCAGTACTTC
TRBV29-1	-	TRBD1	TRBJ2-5	CSVEDRYQETQYF	TGCAGCGTTGAGGACAGGTATCAAGAGACCCAGTACTTC
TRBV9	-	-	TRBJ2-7	CASSVESRSEQYF	TGTGCCAGCAGCGTAGAGTCGAGGTCCGAGCAGTACTTC
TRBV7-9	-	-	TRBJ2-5	CASSLVTILDQETQYF	TGTGCCAGCAGCTTAGTGACCATCCTGGACCAAGAGACCCAGTACTTC
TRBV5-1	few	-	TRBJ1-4	CASSSGATNEKLFF	TGCGCCAGCAGCTCGGGTGCAACTAATGAAAAACTGTTTTTT
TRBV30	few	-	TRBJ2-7	CAWSVSSVQYF	TGTGCCTGGAGTGTCTCTTCCGTGCAGTACTTC